These 9 T cell receptor beta chains were all obtained from the same sample, sequenced in a study of CD8 T cells in Susac syndrome. With random hexamers, about 0.45 to 1 ug RNA was reverse transcribed. TCRdb re-derived calls from the immunoSEQ multiplex PCR reads in MiXCR, one entry per CDR3 protein. The repertoire holds some 80,000 distinct CDR3 sequences, with 90% to 95% as singletons. What was sequenced was CD8+ T cells from PBMCs. Receptors were obtained from a human donor in good health.

The chain uses TRBV28 and TRBJ2-7; D assignment may be TRBD1 or TRBD2 (5 bases each). Trimming left V 5 bases short and J 2 bases short, with 22 bases between. The CDR3 totals 17 residues. Germline CDR1 reads MDHEN; CDR2 reads SYDVKM. In DNA, the CDR3 is TGTGCCAGCAGTGTAGGTTTGGGGGTACCCTATCCCTACGAGCAGTACGTC. Translated: CASSVGLGVPYPYEQYV.

This chain links TRBV24-1 with TRBJ1-2; perhaps TRBD1 as D (6 bases). V lost 2 bases, J lost 5 bases, and 11 bases lay in between. CDR1 and CDR2 from the germline V gene are KGHDR and SFDVKD. The CDR3 is 14 residues long. The CDR3 here is CATSDWTATYGYTF. As DNA, the CDR3 is TGTGCCACCAGTGATTGGACAGCAACTTATGGCTACACCTTC.

The chain recombines TRBV9 with TRBJ2-1, with D perhaps matching TRBD2 (6 bases). CDR3 length: 13 residues. CDR1 and CDR2 (germline): SGDLS, YYNGEE. V lost 0 bases and J lost 15, with 16 bases in between. CDR3 coding DNA: TGTGCCAGCAGCGTAGCTATGTCGGGGGTGCCGTTCTTC. It is translated as CASSVAMSGVPFF. The full variable domain, rest sourced from reference TRBV9 and TRBJ2-1, is DSGVTQTPKHLITATGQRVTLRCSPRSGDLSVYWYQQSLDQGLQFLIQYYNGEERAKGNILERFSAQQFPDLHSELNLSSLELGDSALYFCASSVAMSGVPFFGPGTRLTVL.

J is TRBJ2-1 and V is TRBV11-3, with 7 bases matching TRBD2. Germline CDR1 is SGHNT and CDR2 is YENEEA. This CDR3 has 16 residues. Trimming at V came to 5 bases and at J to 3 bases, leaving 10 bases not matched to a gene. The CDR3 loop reads CASSQLREGSYNEQFF. The CDR3 coding sequence is TGTGCCAGCAGCCAACTCAGGGAGGGGAGCTACAATGAGCAGTTCTTC.

The chain links TRBV5-1 to TRBJ2-1; no definite D call. The germline V gene has CDR1 SGHRS and CDR2 YFSETQ. Trimming shortened V by 0 bases and J by 8 bases, and 6 bases separated the two germline ends. The CDR3 is 12 residues long. CDR3 loop: CASSLGLDEQFF. The CDR3 nucleotides are TGCGCCAGCAGCTTGGGTTTGGATGAGCAGTTCTTC.

The gene calls are TRBV20-1 and TRBJ1-5, with no clear D. V was cut by 4 bases and J by 4 bases, with 17 bases left in between. Germline CDR1 DFQATT, CDR2 SNEGSKA (reference sequence). The CDR3 sequence is 15 residues long. In nucleotides, the CDR3 is TGCAGTGCTAAACCGCGACAAGGTCGGAATCAGCCCCAGCATTTT. Protein: CSAKPRQGRNQPQHF.

The V call is TRBV30, the J call TRBJ2-1, with D uncertain. CDR1 and CDR2 (germline): GTSNPN, SVGIG (reference sequence). This CDR3 region has 12 residues. Between the trimmed V and J ends, which lost 7 bases and 8 bases, there was a span of 15 bases. This CDR3 is CASNHVIDEQFF. The CDR3 nucleotides read TGTGCCTCTAACCACGTAATCGATGAGCAGTTCTTC.

This clonotype was seen more than once but under ten times. The rearrangement uses TRBV11-1 and TRBJ2-1; D remains ambiguous. The CDR3 runs 16 residues. Looked up from germline, CDR1 is SGHAT and CDR2 is FQDESV (reference sequence). The V end lost 6 bases, the J end lost 8 bases, and 23 bases lay between the germline ends. The CDR3 nucleotides read TGTGCCAGCAGTCCCCCTCCCCGGGCCGAAGGCGATGAGCAGTTCTTC. Its protein product is CASSPPPRAEGDEQFF.

This rearrangement joins TRBV6-5 to TRBJ1-2, with 8 bases identical to TRBD1. This CDR3 has 14 amino acids. Per the germline V gene, CDR1 is MNHEY and CDR2 is SVGAGI. After removal of 6 bases from V and 3 bases from J, the junction contained 6 bases not matched to a gene. CDR3 coding DNA: TGTGCCAGCAGCTTGGACAGGGAGGACTATGGCTACACCTTC. It specifies CASSLDREDYGYTF.